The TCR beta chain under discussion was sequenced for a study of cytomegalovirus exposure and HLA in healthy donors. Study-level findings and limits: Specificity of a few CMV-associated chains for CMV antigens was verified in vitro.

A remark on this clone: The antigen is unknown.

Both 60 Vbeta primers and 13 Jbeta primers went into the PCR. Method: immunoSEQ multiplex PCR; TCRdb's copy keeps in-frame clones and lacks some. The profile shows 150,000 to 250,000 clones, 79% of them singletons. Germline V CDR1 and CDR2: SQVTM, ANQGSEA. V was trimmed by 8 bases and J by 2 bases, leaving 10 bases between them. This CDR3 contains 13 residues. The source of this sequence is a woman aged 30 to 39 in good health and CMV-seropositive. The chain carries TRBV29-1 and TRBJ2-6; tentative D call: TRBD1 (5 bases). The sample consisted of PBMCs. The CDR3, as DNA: TGCAGCTTCTCCAGGGCTGGGGCCAACGTCCTGACTTTC. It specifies CSFSRAGANVLTF.